One TCR beta chain is described in this entry. The data stem from a study of tumor T cells in aggressive B-cell lymphoma. CDR3 length equals 13 residues. Looked up from germline, CDR1 is MNHEY and CDR2 is SMNVEV (reference sequence). The ends were cut back, 2 bases at V and 7 bases at J, with 11 bases in the middle. This table comes from immunoSEQ multiplex PCR, and its TCRdb copy is limited to in-frame clones, with some not included. The sample has 5,900 or so clones, 70% to 85% seen once. The V gene is TRBV27, the J gene TRBJ1-2; TRBD1 is a possible D gene (5 bases). Sequencing was done on a sample of tumor tissue. This sequence was found in an adult with diffuse large B cell lymphoma. CDR3 sequence (DNA): TGTGCCAGCAGTTTAAGGCAGGGAAGTGGCTACACCTTC. It is translated as CASSLRQGSGYTF.